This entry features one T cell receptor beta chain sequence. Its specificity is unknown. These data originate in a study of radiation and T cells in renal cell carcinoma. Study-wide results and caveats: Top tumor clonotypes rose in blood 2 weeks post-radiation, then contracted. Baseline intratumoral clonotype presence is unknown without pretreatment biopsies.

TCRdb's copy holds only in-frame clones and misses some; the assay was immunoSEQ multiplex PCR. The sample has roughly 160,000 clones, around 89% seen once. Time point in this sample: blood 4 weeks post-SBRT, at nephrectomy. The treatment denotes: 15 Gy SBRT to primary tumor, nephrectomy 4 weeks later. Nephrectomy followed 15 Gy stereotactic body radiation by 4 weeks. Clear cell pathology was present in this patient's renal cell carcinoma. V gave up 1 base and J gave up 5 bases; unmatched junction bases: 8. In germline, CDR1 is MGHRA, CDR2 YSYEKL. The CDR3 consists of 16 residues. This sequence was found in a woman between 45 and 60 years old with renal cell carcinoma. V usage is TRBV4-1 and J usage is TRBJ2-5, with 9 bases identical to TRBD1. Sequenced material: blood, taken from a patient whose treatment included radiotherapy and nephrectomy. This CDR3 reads CASSQVGTGKSETQYF. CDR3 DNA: TGCGCCAGCAGCCAAGTCGGGACAGGGAAGTCGGAGACCCAGTACTTC.